These 20 T cell receptor beta chains share one sample of origin, sequenced in a study of OX40 agonist ivuxolimab in advanced cancers. Sequencing was performed with immunoSEQ multiplex PCR; in TCRdb, only in-frame clones are kept and a portion is missing. The table shows 65,000 to 80,000 clones, with around 87% occurring only once. The sample here was CD4+ or CD8+ T cells sorted from blood, taken in a trial of the OX40 agonist ivuxolimab. These receptors were obtained from an adult with an advanced solid tumor such as melanoma, head and neck, liver or kidney cancer.

The rearrangement uses TRBV29-1 and TRBJ1-5; D is unresolved. Germline CDR1 and CDR2: SQVTM and ANQGSEA. CDR3 size: 12 residues. The ends were cut back, 6 bases at V and 1 base at J, with 7 bases in the middle. The CDR3 DNA sequence: TGCAGCGTCTCGTACAGCAATCAGCCCCAGCATTTT. Encoded protein: CSVSYSNQPQHF.

V is TRBV7-6 and J is TRBJ2-1, with 8 bases identical to TRBD1. The CDR3 length is 15 residues. Germline-derived CDR1 and CDR2 are SGHVS and FNYEAQ. V gave up 5 bases and J gave up 4 bases; unmatched junction bases: 7. Here the CDR3 reads CASSLGTGTYNEQFF. CDR3 sequence (DNA): TGTGCCAGCAGCCTCGGGACAGGAACTTACAATGAGCAGTTCTTC. The full variable domain, its missing parts supplied by reference TRBV7-6 and TRBJ2-1, is GAGVSQSPRYKVTKRGQDVALRCDPISGHVSLYWYRQALGQGPEFLTYFNYEAQQDKSGLPNDRFSAERPEGSISTLTIQRTEQRDSAMYRCASSLGTGTYNEQFFGPGTRLTVL.

J is TRBJ1-1 and V is TRBV19; 9 bases agree with TRBD1. J gave up 5 bases and V 6 bases, and 4 bases lay outside the gene matches. Germline V lookup: CDR1 LNHDA, CDR2 SQIVND (reference sequence). The CDR3 sequence is 13 residues long. The CDR3 DNA reads TGTGCCAGTAGCGACAGGGGGGGGACTGAAGCTTTCTTT. It translates to CASSDRGGTEAFF.

The V gene is TRBV5-1, the J gene TRBJ1-1; D not certain. CDR1 is SGHRS, CDR2 YFSETQ, per germline. This CDR3 spans 11 amino acids. V lost 0 bases, J lost 10 bases, and 7 bases lay in between. DNA of the CDR3: TGCGCCAGCAGCTTGGAACAGAGAGCTTTCTTT. This codes for CASSLEQRAFF.

V and J are TRBV7-9 and TRBJ2-5; TRBD2 matches at 7 bases. CDR3 length: 15 amino acids. Trimming took 1 base from V and 0 from J; bases not matched to a gene: 2. Germline CDR1 and CDR2: SEHNR and FQNEAQ (reference sequence). In DNA form, the CDR3 reads TGTGCCAGCAGCTTAGTAGCGGGCTACCAAGAGACCCAGTACTTC. Encoded protein: CASSLVAGYQETQYF.

The genes are TRBV11-2 and TRBJ2-7; D call uncertain. V was clipped by 1 base and J by 0 bases, with 7 bases between them. This CDR3 is built from 14 residues. Germline V gene lookup returns CDR1 SGHAT and CDR2 FQNNGV. The chain's CDR3 is CASSLAPNSYEQYF. As DNA, the CDR3 is TGTGCCAGCAGCTTAGCCCCCAACTCCTACGAGCAGTACTTC.

This chain links TRBV6-4 with TRBJ1-1, with TRBD1 matching 11 bases. The CDR3 contains 15 residues. The germline CDR1 and CDR2 sequences are MRHNA and SNTAGT. V was pared by 6 bases and J by 0 bases, with 3 bases of the junction left unmatched. This chain's CDR3 is CASRGQGAMNTEAFF. The CDR3 region has the DNA TGTGCCAGCAGAGGACAGGGGGCGATGAACACTGAAGCTTTCTTT.

The gene calls are TRBV6-5 and TRBJ2-7; no definite D call. The CDR3 has 14 amino acids. The germline gives CDR1 MNHEY, CDR2 SVGAGI. Trimming took 5 bases from V and 0 from J, leaving 11 bases between them. The CDR3 loop is CASSDPTVSYEQYF. DNA of the CDR3: TGTGCCAGCAGTGACCCGACGGTCTCCTACGAGCAGTACTTC.

This clone has only one observation. The gene calls are TRBV28 and TRBJ1-1; TRBD1 aligns across 9 bases. Looked up from germline, CDR1 is MDHEN and CDR2 is SYDVKM. Trimming took 5 bases from V and 3 from J; bases not matched to a gene: 4. The length of the CDR3 is 14 residues. The chain's CDR3 is CASSVTGGHTEAFF. The CDR3 region has the DNA TGTGCCAGCAGTGTCACAGGGGGCCACACTGAAGCTTTCTTT.

CDR3 residues: CASSPTYGEQYF. For the CDR3, the DNA is TGTGCCAGCTCACCGACGTATGGGGAGCAGTACTTC. The chain joins TRBV18 to TRBJ2-7; D gene unclear. The length of the CDR3 is 12 residues. Germline V gives CDR1 KGHSH, CDR2 LQKENI. Trimming pared 3 bases from V and 7 bases from J, leaving 10 bases between.

The V gene is TRBV6-5, the J gene TRBJ1-1; D gene uncertain. The CDR3 is 14 residues long. With 8 bases removed from V and 1 base from J, the gap between germline ends came to 14 bases. Germline-derived CDR1 and CDR2 are MNHEY and SVGAGI. For the CDR3, the DNA is TGTGCCAGCGGCCGCGTCGAAAGGAACACTGAAGCTTTCTTT. This sequence encodes CASGRVERNTEAFF.

The CDR3 DNA sequence: TGTGCCAGCAGTGAGTTCAACACCATATATTTT. It yields the protein CASSEFNTIYF. V gene TRBV2 combines with J gene TRBJ1-3; unclear D gene. Deletions cut 3 bases from V and 7 bases from J, with 4 bases between. The length of the CDR3 is 11 residues. Looked up from germline, CDR1 is SNHLY and CDR2 is FYNNEI.

This chain links TRBV7-8 with TRBJ2-1; D is perhaps TRBD2 (6 bases). V was cut by 2 bases and J by 5 bases, with 10 bases left in between. The CDR3 contains 14 residues. Per the germline V gene, CDR1 is SGHVS and CDR2 is FQNEAQ. CDR3 sequence: CASSLRERNNEQFF. Here the CDR3 DNA reads TGTGCCAGCAGCTTACGGGAGCGGAACAATGAGCAGTTCTTC. Combining the CDR3 with reference TRBV7-8 and TRBJ2-1 gives the whole variable domain GAGVSQSPRYKVAKRGQDVALRCDPISGHVSLFWYQQALGQGPEFLTYFQNEAQLDKSGLPSDRFFAERPEGSVSTLKIQRTQQEDSAVYLCASSLRERNNEQFFGPGTRLTVL.

The CDR3 is CARSAGQYSNQPQHF. CDR3 bases: TGTGCCAGAAGCGCCGGACAGTATAGCAATCAGCCCCAGCATTTT. This rearrangement joins TRBV5-3 to TRBJ1-5; a weak D match, TRBD1 (6 bases). TRBV5-3 is known as an ORF, though its function is uncertain. Trimming pared 4 bases from V and 0 bases from J, leaving 11 bases between. This CDR3 region has 15 residues.

The gene calls are TRBV6-5 and TRBJ2-7; 10 nucleotides agree with TRBD1. Germline-derived CDR1 and CDR2 are MNHEY and SVGAGI. V lost 3 bases, J lost 4 bases, and 3 bases stayed unmatched. The CDR3 consists of 14 residues. CDR3 in DNA: TGTGCCAGCAGTTATCGACAGGGGGCATACGAGCAGTACTTC. Its translation is CASSYRQGAYEQYF.

V usage is TRBV7-9 and J usage is TRBJ2-2; D uncertain. V was pared by 3 bases and J by 1 base, with 3 bases between. This CDR3 has 13 residues. Germline V gives CDR1 SEHNR, CDR2 FQNEAQ (reference sequence). The DNA of the CDR3 is TGTGCCAGCAGCTTCGGGAACACCGGGGAGCTGTTTTTT. It yields the protein CASSFGNTGELFF.

This rearrangement joins TRBV12-5 to TRBJ2-6, with D perhaps TRBD1 or TRBD2 (5 bases each). The V and J ends lost 7 bases and 2 bases respectively, with 12 bases between them. CDR3 length equals 15 residues. CDR1 is LGHNT, CDR2 FRNRAP, per germline. The CDR3 sequence: CASALGVPGANVLTF. CDR3 coding DNA: TGTGCTAGTGCCCTGGGGGTTCCTGGGGCCAACGTCCTGACTTTC.

CDR3 amino acids: CASRPGQGRSPLHF. CDR3 sequence (DNA): TGTGCCAGCAGGCCGGGACAGGGGCGTTCACCCCTCCACTTT. This chain uses TRBV9 with TRBJ1-6; 10 nucleotides match TRBD1. The ends lost 5 bases at V and 9 bases at J; junction bases unmatched: 5. Germline-derived CDR1 and CDR2 are SGDLS and YYNGEE. This CDR3 has 14 residues.

The chain couples TRBV7-2 to TRBJ2-1, with TRBD2 as a possible D gene (5 bases). CDR3 size: 14 residues. Germline V gene data show CDR1 as SGHTA and CDR2 as FQGNSA. V dropped 3 bases and J dropped 8 bases, with 14 bases sitting between them. CDR3 DNA sequence: TGTGCCAGCAGCTTGTCTTCACTGAGGGATGAGCAGTTCTTC. Its translation: CASSLSSLRDEQFF. Full variable domain (outside the CDR3, taken from reference TRBV7-2 and TRBJ2-1): GAGVSQSPSNKVTEKGKDVELRCDPISGHTALYWYRQSLGQGLEFLIYFQGNSAPDKSGLPSDRFSAERTGGSVSTLTIQRTQQEDSAVYLCASSLSSLRDEQFFGPGTRLTVL.

This sequence joins TRBV5-1 and TRBJ2-2; 10 nucleotides align to TRBD2. The trim removed 2 bases at V and 1 base at J, leaving 5 bases unmatched. There are 17 residues in the CDR3. Germline-derived CDR1 and CDR2 are SGHRS and YFSETQ. CDR3: CASSFGLAEMNTGELFF. The CDR3 DNA follows: TGCGCCAGCAGCTTCGGACTAGCGGAAATGAACACCGGGGAGCTGTTTTTT.